The 21 T cell receptor beta chains reported below all come from one sample, sequenced in a study of T cell responses to AZD1222 COVID-19 vaccine. Repertoires were generated with immunoSEQ multiplex PCR, while TCRdb's copy carries only in-frame clones and drops some. The repertoire holds 74,000 or so clones, with approximately 81% as singletons. The starting material was peripheral blood, obtained on day 0 of AZD1222 vaccination. Receptor source: an adult in good health.

This clone was seen a handful of times. The CDR3 DNA reads TGTGCCAGCAGTTACGGGGGACTAGCGGGTCTCACAGATACGCAGTATTTT. Its protein product is CASSYGGLAGLTDTQYF. The genes are TRBV6-2 or TRBV6-3 and TRBJ2-3, with TRBD2 matching 12 bases. The junction had 5 bases not matched to a gene; V was cut back by 2 bases and J by 2 bases. Germline-derived CDR1 and CDR2 are MNHEY and SVGEGT. The CDR3 runs 17 residues.

The chain carries TRBV7-6 and TRBJ1-6; 8 bases align to TRBD1. Losses at the gene ends were 3 bases for V and 10 bases for J; bases not matched to a gene: 11. This CDR3 has 16 amino acids. CDR1 and CDR2 from the germline V gene are SGHVS and FNYEAQ. In DNA, the CDR3 is TGTGCCAGCAGCTTGGCCCCCGGGACAGGATCCTCACCCCTCCACTTT. Its protein product is CASSLAPGTGSSPLHF.

V is TRBV12-3 or TRBV12-4 and J is TRBJ2-7; D is uncertain. The V end lost 3 bases, the J end lost 3 bases, and 9 bases lay between the germline ends. This CDR3 region has 13 residues. The DNA of the CDR3 is TGTGCCAGCAGTTTGCTGGGGAACTACGAGCAGTACTTC. This translates into CASSLLGNYEQYF.

The CDR3: CASGKRVEAFF. The CDR3 DNA reads as TGTGCCAGTGGTAAGAGGGTTGAAGCTTTCTTT. V is TRBV19 and J is TRBJ1-1; no clear D. This CDR3 is 11 amino acids long. Germline-derived CDR1 and CDR2 are LNHDA and SQIVND (reference sequence). Trimming stripped 8 bases from V and 7 bases from J, with 11 bases between.

The chain employs TRBV28 and TRBJ2-1; TRBD2 aligns across 11 bases. V shed 5 bases and J 4 bases; nucleotides not matched to a gene: 1. Germline CDR1 is MDHEN and CDR2 is SYDVKM. The length of the CDR3 is 14 residues. In DNA, the CDR3 is TGTGCCAGCAGTGGACTAGCGGGTTACAATGAGCAGTTCTTC. Residues: CASSGLAGYNEQFF.

The rearrangement links TRBV28 to TRBJ1-5, with no clear D. V was cut by 2 bases and J by 0 bases, with 5 bases left in between. Germline CDR1 reads MDHEN; CDR2 reads SYDVKM. The CDR3 is 14 residues long. In DNA, the CDR3 is TGTGCCAGCAGTTTAGGGGATAGCAATCAGCCCCAGCATTTT. It is translated as CASSLGDSNQPQHF.

This rearrangement joins TRBV15 to TRBJ2-1; D is possibly TRBD1 (5 bases). Germline V gene data show CDR1 as LNHNV and CDR2 as YYDKDF (reference sequence). V dropped 0 bases and J dropped 10 bases, with 22 bases sitting between them. This CDR3 contains 17 residues. CDR3 sequence reads: CATSREGTGALPKEQFF. CDR3 in DNA: TGTGCCACCAGCAGAGAAGGTACAGGAGCTCTTCCAAAAGAGCAGTTCTTC.

The rearrangement uses TRBV30 and TRBJ1-2; D call uncertain. There are 16 residues in the CDR3. CDR1 is GTSNPN and CDR2 is SVGIG in the germline V gene (reference sequence). The V end was cut by 5 bases, the J end by 7 bases, with 26 bases between. The DNA of the CDR3 is TGTGCCTGGGGAGGCTTGGGAAACACCTTAACCGGTGGCTACACCTTC. It encodes CAWGGLGNTLTGGYTF.

The rearrangement joins TRBV6-2 or TRBV6-3 to TRBJ1-3; perhaps TRBD1 as D (5 bases). V lost 4 bases, J lost 0 bases, and 7 bases lay in between. The CDR3 consists of 14 residues. CDR1 and CDR2 from the germline V gene are MNHEY and SVGEGT. The DNA for the CDR3 is TGTGCCAGCAGTTGGGGCCTCTCTGGAAACACCATATATTTT. Translation: CASSWGLSGNTIYF.

The V gene is TRBV21-1, the J gene TRBJ2-7. TRBV21-1 is termed a pseudogene. This CDR3 has 14 residues. CDR3 protein: CADRPGFRSYEQYF. The CDR3 DNA sequence: TGTGCCGATCGTCCTGGGTTCCGCTCCTACGAGCAGTACTTC.

The chain uses TRBV25-1 and TRBJ2-5; TRBD1 might be the D (6 bases). From germline, CDR1 is MGHDK and CDR2 SYGVNS. Trimming left V 4 bases short and J 5 bases short, with 11 bases between. The CDR3 extends over 13 amino acids. The DNA for the CDR3 is TGTGCCAGCAGTGCCCAGGGGCGGGAGACCCAGTACTTC. Translated, it gives CASSAQGRETQYF.

The chain couples TRBV28 to TRBJ2-7; D is uncertain. V was shortened by 3 bases and J by 2 bases, with 14 bases between the two germline ends. CDR1 is MDHEN, CDR2 SYDVKM, per germline. The CDR3 spans 15 residues. The CDR3: CASSLYNVRPYEQYF. CDR3 sequence (DNA): TGTGCCAGCAGTTTGTACAACGTACGGCCCTACGAGCAGTACTTC.

The sample holds a few counts of this clone. J is TRBJ1-2 and V is TRBV19; the D is unclear. Per the germline V gene, CDR1 is LNHDA and CDR2 is SQIVND (reference sequence). This CDR3 has 12 residues. V dropped 2 bases and J dropped 7 bases, with 8 bases sitting between them. CDR3 sequence: CASSIPGGGYTF. In DNA form, the CDR3 reads TGTGCCAGTAGTATACCGGGAGGTGGCTACACCTTC.

The V gene is TRBV6-6, the J gene TRBJ2-7; perhaps TRBD2 as D (5 bases). This CDR3 spans 15 amino acids. The germline V gene has CDR1 MNHNY and CDR2 SVGAGI (reference sequence). Trimming removed 0 bases at V and 5 bases at J, with 14 bases between. The CDR3 DNA reads TGTGCCAGCAGTTACTCGAGGGAAGGTGGAAACGAGCAGTACTTC. This codes for CASSYSREGGNEQYF.

The chain couples TRBV28 to TRBJ1-2; the match to TRBD1 covers 8 bases. V was clipped by 4 bases and J by 7 bases; unmatched bases: 5. The CDR3 is 13 amino acids. Germline CDR1 reads MDHEN; CDR2 reads SYDVKM. The CDR3 bases are TGTGCCAGCAGTTCGAGACAGGGGTCTGGCTACACCTTC. Protein: CASSSRQGSGYTF.

This chain links TRBV6-5 with TRBJ1-4; D might be TRBD1 (6 bases). Trimming cost V 4 bases and J 8 bases, with 11 bases left between them. Germline V lookup: CDR1 MNHEY, CDR2 SVGAGI. CDR3 size: 13 residues. CDR3 nucleotide sequence: TGTGCCAGCAGTTCTACAGGGCCAGAAAAACTGTTTTTT. It yields the protein CASSSTGPEKLFF.

The DNA of the CDR3 is TGTGCCAGTAGTCCATTGGGACAGGGATACGTCCTGCCCCAGCATTTT. Amino acid sequence: CASSPLGQGYVLPQHF. The gene calls are TRBV19 and TRBJ1-5, with 9 bases matching TRBD1. The V gene's germline CDR1 is LNHDA and CDR2 SQIVND (reference sequence). The CDR3 runs to 16 residues. J was trimmed by 9 bases and V by 5 bases; bases with no gene match: 14.

The V call is TRBV28, the J call TRBJ1-2; no definite D call. Trimming removed 8 bases from V and 5 bases from J, with 6 bases in between. CDR1 is MDHEN, CDR2 SYDVKM, per germline. The CDR3 covers 10 residues. The CDR3 nucleotides are TGTGCCAGCTGGGATTATGGCTACACCTTC. Its protein is CASWDYGYTF.

The J gene is TRBJ1-1, the V gene TRBV19, with 8 bases matching TRBD1. The CDR3 sequence is 13 residues long. V lost 4 bases, J lost 10 bases, and 8 bases stayed unmatched. Germline loops: CDR1 LNHDA, CDR2 SQIVND (reference sequence). In DNA, the CDR3 is TGTGCCAGTAGTACAACGTGGACAGGGATAGCTTTCTTT. As protein: CASSTTWTGIAFF.

The rearrangement links TRBV18 to TRBJ1-2; possibly TRBD1 for D (5 bases). Trimming removed 3 bases at V and 3 bases at J, with 14 bases between. CDR1 is KGHSH and CDR2 is LQKENI in the germline V gene. The CDR3 has 15 residues. This chain's CDR3 is CASSPGPVADYGYTF. CDR3 bases: TGTGCCAGCTCACCGGGGCCAGTGGCAGACTATGGCTACACCTTC.

The genes are TRBV4-3 and TRBJ2-1; 7 bases are shared with TRBD2. The CDR3 has 16 residues. Trimming took 1 base from V and 3 from J; bases not matched to a gene: 6. Germline CDR1 reads LGHNA; CDR2 reads YSLEER. The CDR3 DNA reads as TGCGCCAGCAGCCAAGGCAACGGGGGGATCTACAATGAGCAGTTCTTC. Residues: CASSQGNGGIYNEQFF.